What follows are 19 T cell receptor beta chains derived from one specimen sequenced in a study of blood T cell repertoires in COVID-19. Data came from immunoSEQ multiplex PCR; TCRdb stores just in-frame clones and leaves some out. The sample includes 140,000 or so clones, 60% to 85% of them seen just once. Sequencing was performed on peripheral blood. All receptors derive from a woman between 55 and 75 years old with acute or convalescent COVID-19.

The CDR3 nucleotides are TGTGCCAGCAGTCCATCGGGGGGGCGCGAAACTTTCTTT. Protein: CASSPSGGRETFF. This chain uses TRBV12-3 or TRBV12-4 with TRBJ1-1; TRBD1 might be the D (6 bases). The germline V and J ends were trimmed by 5 bases and 12 bases, with 19 bases remaining between them. This CDR3 has 13 residues.

The gene calls are TRBV6-5 and TRBJ2-1; 7 positions agree with TRBD2. J lost 0 bases, V lost 5 bases, and 4 bases had no gene match. There are 15 residues in the CDR3. CDR1 MNHEY and CDR2 SVGAGI come from the germline V gene. In DNA, the CDR3 is TGTGCCAGCAGTCCCAGCGGGAACTCCTACAATGAGCAGTTCTTC. Protein sequence: CASSPSGNSYNEQFF.

The chain has TRBV30 and TRBJ2-1; no definite D call. Per germline, CDR1 GTSNPN and CDR2 SVGIG (reference sequence). The CDR3 is made up of 11 amino acids. V lost 0 bases and J 7 bases, leaving 4 bases between the germline ends. CDR3 sequence: CAWSVRNEQFF. The CDR3 DNA reads as TGTGCCTGGAGTGTTCGGAATGAGCAGTTCTTC.

This clone was counted only a few times. The chain recombines TRBV2 with TRBJ1-5, with 7 bases identical to TRBD1. The V gene's germline CDR1 is SNHLY and CDR2 FYNNEI. This CDR3 has 14 residues. V was clipped by 7 bases and J by 2 bases; unmatched bases: 5. CDR3 bases: TGTGCCAGCACCATCGACAGGGGCAATCAGCCCCAGCATTTT. As protein: CASTIDRGNQPQHF.

This chain joins TRBV21-1 and TRBJ1-2; TRBD1, the table's D call, lacks a check against the DNA. TRBV21-1 is a pseudogene segment. This CDR3 has 13 amino acids. CDR3: CASSKSRGYGYTF. CDR3 DNA sequence: TGTGCCAGCAGCAAGTCCAGGGGCTATGGCTACACCTTC.

This clone was observed a handful of times. The chain recombines TRBV10-2 with TRBJ2-4, with D perhaps TRBD1 (6 bases). Germline CDR1 WSHSY, CDR2 SAAADI. The CDR3 covers 15 residues. V was clipped by 4 bases and J by 0 bases, with 10 bases between them. The chain's CDR3 is CASSGSGQAKNIQYF. The CDR3 nucleotides are TGCGCCAGCAGTGGTTCGGGACAAGCCAAAAACATTCAGTACTTC.

This clone has only one observation. The chain combines TRBV10-3 with TRBJ2-2; D is possibly TRBD1 (5 bases). Deletions cut 7 bases from V and 4 bases from J, with 13 bases between. Germline V gene data show CDR1 as ENHRY and CDR2 as SYGVKD. The CDR3 has 14 residues. The CDR3 bases are TGTGCCATCAAAGACAGCCCGAGCACCGGGGAGCTGTTTTTT. Translated, it gives CAIKDSPSTGELFF.

This chain uses TRBV28 with TRBJ1-4; D ambiguous. Germline V lookup: CDR1 MDHEN, CDR2 SYDVKM. The CDR3 totals 12 residues. The V end was cut by 6 bases, the J end by 5 bases, with 7 bases between. The CDR3 DNA reads as TGTGCCAGCAGAGCGATAAATGAAAAACTGTTTTTT. Protein product: CASRAINEKLFF.

This chain links TRBV28 with TRBJ2-3, with 7 bases that match TRBD2. With V trimmed by 4 bases and J by 4 bases, 14 bases remained unmatched. CDR1 is MDHEN, CDR2 SYDVKM, per germline. The CDR3 is made up of 17 amino acids. The CDR3 loop reads CASSSGGGTGGSDTQYF. The CDR3 DNA reads as TGTGCCAGCAGTTCCGGTGGGGGGACGGGAGGCTCAGATACGCAGTATTTT.

The sample holds a few counts of this clone. The rearrangement joins TRBV23-1 to TRBJ2-2, with 10 bases matching TRBD1. TRBV23-1 is an ORF for which the function is uncertain. The CDR3 spans 17 residues. V dropped 6 bases and J dropped 3; count of bases not matched to a gene: 10. CDR3 sequence: CASRKDRGSWDTGELFF. The DNA for the CDR3 is TGCGCCAGCAGGAAGGACAGGGGGTCGTGGGACACCGGGGAGCTGTTTTTT.

This clone was seen only a few times. In nucleotides, the CDR3 is TGTGCCAGCAACTTTCAGGGTAGCTACGAGCAGTACTTC. Protein sequence: CASNFQGSYEQYF. The chain employs TRBV12-3 or TRBV12-4 and TRBJ2-7; the D gene is possibly TRBD1 (5 bases). Trimming took 7 bases from V and 3 from J, leaving 13 bases between them. This CDR3 is built from 13 residues.

A few counts support this clone. The chain recombines TRBV10-3 with TRBJ2-7, with 9 bases that match TRBD2. Germline CDR1 and CDR2: ENHRY and SYGVKD. This CDR3 region has 14 residues. The V gene end was trimmed by 10 bases and the J gene end by 3 bases; junction bases not matched to a gene: 10. CDR3 nucleotides: TGTGCCACCGGCGGGCTAGCGGGAATCTACGAGCAGTACTTC. This translates into CATGGLAGIYEQYF.

In its sample, this clone ranks as medium-sized. This chain connects TRBV27 to TRBJ2-4; TRBD2 matches at 9 bases. The CDR3 totals 16 residues. Germline lookup yields CDR1 MNHEY and CDR2 SMNVEV (reference sequence). V gave up 6 bases and J gave up 3 bases; unmatched junction bases: 9. CDR3 sequence (DNA): TGTGCCAGCAGGAAAATAGCGGGAGAGGGCAAAAACATTCAGTACTTC. Protein: CASRKIAGEGKNIQYF.

This rearrangement joins TRBV9 to TRBJ2-2, with D tentatively TRBD2 (6 bases). CDR1 and CDR2 (germline): SGDLS, YYNGEE. The CDR3 contains 16 residues. Trimming cost V 0 bases and J 3 bases, with 12 bases left between them. This chain's CDR3 is CASSVALGLDTGELFF. The CDR3 region has the DNA TGTGCCAGCAGCGTAGCCTTGGGACTCGACACCGGGGAGCTGTTTTTT.

This chain uses TRBV10-3 with TRBJ1-2, with D possibly being TRBD1 (6 bases). The CDR3 has 13 amino acids. Trimming left V 6 bases short and J 3 bases short, with 11 bases between. Germline loops: CDR1 ENHRY, CDR2 SYGVKD. Here the CDR3 DNA reads TGTGCCATCAGCCCGGCAGGGGACTATGGCTACACCTTC. This translates into CAISPAGDYGYTF.

This clone has more than one count but fewer than ten. CDR3: CASSLRLAGGAYNEQFF. DNA for the CDR3: TGTGCCAGCAGCCTCCGACTAGCGGGAGGAGCGTACAATGAGCAGTTCTTC. The chain couples TRBV4-2 to TRBJ2-1; TRBD2 agrees at 13 bases. The ends lost 4 bases at V and 4 bases at J; junction bases unmatched: 7. This CDR3 has 17 amino acids. CDR1 and CDR2 (germline): LGHNA, YNFKEQ.

This clone was seen once. The V and J genes are TRBV5-1 and TRBJ2-2; 9 nucleotides match TRBD1. This CDR3 is built from 16 residues. Germline V gene lookup returns CDR1 SGHRS and CDR2 YFSETQ. Germline trimming cut 3 bases from V and 5 bases from J; bases unmatched to any gene: 8. The DNA of the CDR3 is TGCGCCAGCAGCTCCCCGGGACAGGGTTATACCGGGGAGCTGTTTTTT. Translated: CASSSPGQGYTGELFF.

This clone was picked up a small number of times. The chain recombines TRBV9 with TRBJ2-2, with TRBD1 as a possible D gene (5 bases). V was shortened by 4 bases and J by 6 bases, with 13 bases between the two germline ends. Germline assignment: CDR1 SGDLS and CDR2 YYNGEE. CDR3 length: 14 residues. The CDR3, as DNA: TGTGCCAGCAGCCCCACCAGGGATCCCGGGGAGCTGTTTTTT. Translation gives CASSPTRDPGELFF.

The gene calls are TRBV19 and TRBJ1-2; D possibly corresponds to TRBD1 (5 bases). The CDR3 totals 14 residues. Germline CDR1 reads LNHDA; CDR2 reads SQIVND (reference sequence). With 3 bases removed from V and 0 bases from J, the gap between germline ends came to 8 bases. CDR3 sequence reads: CASSIGGTNYGYTF. In DNA, the CDR3 is TGTGCCAGTAGTATCGGGGGTACTAACTATGGCTACACCTTC.